This T cell receptor (beta chain) appears in the sequencing data of a study of cytomegalovirus exposure and HLA in healthy donors. Germline-derived CDR1 and CDR2 are GTSNPN and SVGIG (reference sequence). The CDR3 loop spans 15 amino acids. Trimming removed 2 bases from V and 4 bases from J; junction bases left unmatched: 8. PCR amplification relied on 60 Vbeta primers (plus 13 Jbeta primers). Produced via immunoSEQ multiplex PCR; TCRdb's table is partial and in-frame only. The sample has 100,000 to 150,000 clones, over 70% seen once. This clone appeared a single time. The sequenced material came from PBMCs. The chain recombines TRBV30 with TRBJ2-1, with TRBD1 matching over 7 bases. The sequence was collected from a woman in her thirties or forties in good health and CMV-seropositive. CDR3 amino acids: CAWSPQGSIYNEQFF. In DNA form, the CDR3 reads TGTGCCTGGAGTCCACAGGGGAGTATTTACAATGAGCAGTTCTTC.